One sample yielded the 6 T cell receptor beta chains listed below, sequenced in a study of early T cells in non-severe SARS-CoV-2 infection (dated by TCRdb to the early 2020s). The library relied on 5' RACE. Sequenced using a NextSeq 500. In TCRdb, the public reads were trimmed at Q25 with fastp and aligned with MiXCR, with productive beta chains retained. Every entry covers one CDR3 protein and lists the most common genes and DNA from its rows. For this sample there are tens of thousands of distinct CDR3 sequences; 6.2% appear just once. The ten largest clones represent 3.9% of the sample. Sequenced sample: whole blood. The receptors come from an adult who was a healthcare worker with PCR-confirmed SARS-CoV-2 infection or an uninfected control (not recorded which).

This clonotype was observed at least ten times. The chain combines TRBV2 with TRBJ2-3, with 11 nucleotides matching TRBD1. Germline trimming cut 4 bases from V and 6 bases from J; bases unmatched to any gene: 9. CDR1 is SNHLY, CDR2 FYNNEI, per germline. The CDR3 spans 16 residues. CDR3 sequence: CASSATGTGGADTQYF. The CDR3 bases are TGTGCCAGCAGTGCGACTGGGACAGGGGGTGCTGATACGCAGTATTTT.

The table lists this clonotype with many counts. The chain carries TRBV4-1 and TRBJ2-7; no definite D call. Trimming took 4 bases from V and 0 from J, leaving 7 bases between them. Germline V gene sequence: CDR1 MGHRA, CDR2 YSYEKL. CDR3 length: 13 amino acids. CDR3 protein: CASSLRYSYEQYF. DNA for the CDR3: TGCGCCAGCAGCCTCCGCTACTCCTACGAGCAGTACTTC.

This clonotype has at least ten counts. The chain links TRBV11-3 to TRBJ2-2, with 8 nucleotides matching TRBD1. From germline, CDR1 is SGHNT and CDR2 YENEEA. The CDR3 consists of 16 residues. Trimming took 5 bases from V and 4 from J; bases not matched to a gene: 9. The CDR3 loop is CASSGRDRRGTGELFF. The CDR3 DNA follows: TGTGCCAGCAGCGGCCGGGACAGGCGGGGCACCGGGGAGCTGTTTTTT.

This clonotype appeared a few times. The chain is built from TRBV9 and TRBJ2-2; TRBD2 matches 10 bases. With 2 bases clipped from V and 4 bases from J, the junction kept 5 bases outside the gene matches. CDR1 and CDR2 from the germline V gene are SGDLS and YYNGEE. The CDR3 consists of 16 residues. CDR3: CASSVLAGGSTGELFF. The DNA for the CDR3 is TGTGCCAGCAGCGTTTTAGCGGGGGGCAGCACCGGGGAGCTGTTTTTT.

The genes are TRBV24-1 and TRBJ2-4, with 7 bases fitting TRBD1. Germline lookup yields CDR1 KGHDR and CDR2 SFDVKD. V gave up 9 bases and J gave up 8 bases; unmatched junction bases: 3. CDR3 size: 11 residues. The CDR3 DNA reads TGTGCCACCTCACAGGGGCACATTCAGTACTTC. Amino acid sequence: CATSQGHIQYF.

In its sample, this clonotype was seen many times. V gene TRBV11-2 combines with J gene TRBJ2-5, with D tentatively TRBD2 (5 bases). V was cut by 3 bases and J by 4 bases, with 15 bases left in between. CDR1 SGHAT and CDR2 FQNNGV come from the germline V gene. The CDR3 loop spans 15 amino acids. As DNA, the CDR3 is TGTGCCAGCAGCTTCCGGACTGACCAAGGAGAGACCCAGTACTTC. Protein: CASSFRTDQGETQYF.